This TCR beta chain was documented in a study of shared clonotypes between healthy human individuals. Germline CDR1 reads SGHAT; CDR2 reads FQDESV (reference sequence). The CDR3 runs to 17 residues. The V segment lost 2 bases and the J segment 0 bases; nucleotides outside the gene matches: 6. The donors were adults (healthy and HIV-negative) with no recent acute infections or vaccinations. Clones were read by immunoSEQ multiplex PCR, and TCRdb kept only the in-frame ones, dropping some. The sample yields around 1.4 million clones, just under 99% seen once. V and J are TRBV11-1 and TRBJ2-1, with 8 positions matching TRBD2. Specimen: naive CD4+ T cells sorted from blood. Subset in this sample: CD45RA+ positively selected. The sequence came from a man younger than 40 in good health. The CDR3 is CASSLFKRGSSYNEQFF. The CDR3, as DNA: TGTGCCAGCAGCTTATTTAAGCGGGGGAGCTCCTACAATGAGCAGTTCTTC. The full variable domain, its missing parts supplied by reference TRBV11-1 and TRBJ2-1, is EAEVAQSPRYKITEKSQAVAFWCDPISGHATLYWYRQILGQGPELLVQFQDESVVDDSQLPKDRFSAERLKGVDSTLKIQPAELGDSAMYLCASSLFKRGSSYNEQFFGPGTRLTVL.